This TCR beta chain emerged from a study of T cell repertoires in cytomegalovirus infection. Study background: Through public TCR beta signatures, both CMV infection and matching HLA type were indicated. Study-wide results and caveats: The response measured ex vivo was dominated by TCR beta clonotypes (HLA-C-restricted and CMV-specific).

V shed 0 bases, J shed 5 bases, and the junction held 5 bases outside the gene matches. The germline V gene has CDR1 SGHTA and CDR2 FQGNSA. The CDR3 extends over 17 amino acids. TCRdb passed the reads through MiXCR, listing each CDR3 protein once. The sample lists about 740,000 distinct CDR3 sequences; roughly a third were seen once. Note on this clonotype: What it binds is unknown.

The sample here was cultured PBMCs, taken from culture after CMV antigen stimulation. The V and J genes are TRBV7-2 and TRBJ2-3; 13 bases match TRBD2. The receptor was derived from a human donor in good health (CMV status not recorded). Some clones in this sample may be carry-over from other donors' samples. CDR3 amino acids: CASSLAPLAGGQDTQYF. The CDR3 DNA reads as TGTGCCAGCAGCTTAGCCCCACTAGCGGGGGGGCAAGATACGCAGTATTTT.